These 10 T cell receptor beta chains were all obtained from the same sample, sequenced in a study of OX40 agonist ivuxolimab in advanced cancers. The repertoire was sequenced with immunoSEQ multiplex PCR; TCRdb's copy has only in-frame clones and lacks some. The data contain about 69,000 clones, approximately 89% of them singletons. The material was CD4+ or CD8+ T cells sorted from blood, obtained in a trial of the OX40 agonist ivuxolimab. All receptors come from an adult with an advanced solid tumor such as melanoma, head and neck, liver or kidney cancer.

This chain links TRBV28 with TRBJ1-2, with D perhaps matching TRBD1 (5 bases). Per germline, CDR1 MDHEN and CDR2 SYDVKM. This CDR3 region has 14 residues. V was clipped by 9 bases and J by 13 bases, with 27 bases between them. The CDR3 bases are TGTGCCAGTCAAACCCCCGGGGCCCCTCTTGGTGTCACCTTC. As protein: CASQTPGAPLGVTF.

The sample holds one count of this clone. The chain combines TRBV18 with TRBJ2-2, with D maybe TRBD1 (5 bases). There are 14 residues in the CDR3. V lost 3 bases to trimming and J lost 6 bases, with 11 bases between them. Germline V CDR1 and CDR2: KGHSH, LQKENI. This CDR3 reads CASSPVQVPGELFF. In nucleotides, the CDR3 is TGTGCCAGCTCACCCGTACAGGTGCCCGGGGAGCTGTTTTTT.

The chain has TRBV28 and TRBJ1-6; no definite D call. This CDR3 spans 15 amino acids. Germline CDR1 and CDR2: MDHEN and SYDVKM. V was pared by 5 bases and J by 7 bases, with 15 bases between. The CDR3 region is CASSRAQVPNSPLHF. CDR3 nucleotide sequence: TGTGCCAGCAGTCGAGCCCAGGTCCCAAATTCACCCCTCCACTTT.

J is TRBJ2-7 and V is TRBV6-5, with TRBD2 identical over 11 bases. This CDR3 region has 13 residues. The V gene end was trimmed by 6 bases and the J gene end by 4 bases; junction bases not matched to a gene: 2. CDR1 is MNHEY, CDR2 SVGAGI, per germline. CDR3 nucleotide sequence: TGTGCCAGCAGGACTAGCGGGAAGTACGAGCAGTACTTC. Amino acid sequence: CASRTSGKYEQYF.

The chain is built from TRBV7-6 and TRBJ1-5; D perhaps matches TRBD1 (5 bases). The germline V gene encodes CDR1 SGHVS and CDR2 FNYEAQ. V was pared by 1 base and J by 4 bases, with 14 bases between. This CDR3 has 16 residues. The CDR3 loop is CASSLGTPPANQPQHF. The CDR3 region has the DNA TGTGCCAGCAGCTTAGGGACACCCCCCGCGAATCAGCCCCAGCATTTT.

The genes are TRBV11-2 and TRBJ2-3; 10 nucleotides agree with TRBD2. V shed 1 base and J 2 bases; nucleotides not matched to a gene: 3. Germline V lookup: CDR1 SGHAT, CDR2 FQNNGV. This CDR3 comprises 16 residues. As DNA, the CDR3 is TGTGCCAGCAGCTTAGCACTAGCGGGGCCCACAGATACGCAGTATTTT. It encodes CASSLALAGPTDTQYF.

The CDR3 is CASSPTGQVYGYTF. CDR3 bases: TGTGCCAGCAGCCCCACAGGACAGGTCTATGGCTACACCTTC. The gene calls are TRBV7-9 and TRBJ1-2, with 7 bases lining up with TRBD1. V lost 5 bases and J lost 4; bases outside the gene matches: 7. The CDR3 contains 14 residues. CDR1 is SEHNR, CDR2 FQNEAQ, per germline (reference sequence). The full variable domain, in which reference TRBV7-9 and TRBJ1-2 provide the parts outside the CDR3, is DTGVSQNPRHKITKRGQNVTFRCDPISEHNRLYWYRQTLGQGPEFLTYFQNEAQLEKSRLLSDRFSAERPKGSFSTLEIQRTEQGDSAMYLCASSPTGQVYGYTFGSGTRLTVV.

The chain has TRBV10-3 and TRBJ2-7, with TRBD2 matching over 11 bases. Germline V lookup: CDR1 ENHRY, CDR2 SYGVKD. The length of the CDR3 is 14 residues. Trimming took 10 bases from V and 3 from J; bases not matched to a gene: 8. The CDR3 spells CATDTSGSNYEQYF. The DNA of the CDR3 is TGTGCCACCGACACTAGCGGGAGCAACTACGAGCAGTACTTC.

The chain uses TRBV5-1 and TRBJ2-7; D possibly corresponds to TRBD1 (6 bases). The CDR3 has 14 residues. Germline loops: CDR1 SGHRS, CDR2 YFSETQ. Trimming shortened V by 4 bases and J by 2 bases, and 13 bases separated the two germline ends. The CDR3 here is CASSPRGRAYEQYF. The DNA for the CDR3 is TGCGCCAGCAGCCCCAGGGGTCGGGCCTACGAGCAGTACTTC.

CDR3 loop: CASSVGEFWSEAFF. DNA of the CDR3: TGTGCCAGCAGCGTAGGCGAATTTTGGAGTGAAGCTTTCTTT. This chain uses TRBV9 with TRBJ1-1, with unresolved D. Trimming took off 0 bases at V and 7 bases at J, with 13 bases between the two ends. The CDR3 runs 14 residues. Germline CDR1 SGDLS, CDR2 YYNGEE.